Each of the 27 T cell receptor beta chains below was sequenced from the same sample in a study of blood T cell repertoires in COVID-19. Profiling relied on immunoSEQ multiplex PCR, and the TCRdb table lists in-frame clones only, not all of them. This repertoire shows nearly 200,000 clones, around 85% found once; its top ten account for under 0.95%. The sample consisted of peripheral blood. All receptors derive from a man in his fifties or sixties with COVID-19, enrolled during active disease.

The chain joins TRBV6-2 or TRBV6-3 to TRBJ2-1; D might be TRBD2 (5 bases). Germline-derived CDR1 and CDR2 are MNHEY and SVGEGT. Trimming cost V 4 bases and J 8 bases, with 18 bases left between them. CDR3 size: 15 residues. CDR3 residues: CASSFEAVAGDEQFF. The CDR3, as DNA: TGTGCCAGCAGTTTTGAGGCAGTCGCCGGGGATGAGCAGTTCTTC.

V and J are TRBV28 and TRBJ1-5; 10 bases align to TRBD1. V lost 5 bases and J lost 6; bases outside the gene matches: 10. The CDR3 contains 16 residues. Germline-derived CDR1 and CDR2 are MDHEN and SYDVKM. CDR3: CASSPTGGLGGQPQHF. In DNA form, the CDR3 reads TGTGCCAGCAGTCCGACAGGGGGCTTGGGTGGTCAGCCCCAGCATTTT.

V and J are TRBV15 and TRBJ2-1; D possibly corresponds to TRBD2 (6 bases). CDR1 and CDR2 (germline): LNHNV, YYDKDF (reference sequence). V lost 4 bases and J 10 bases, leaving 11 bases between the germline ends. CDR3 length equals 12 residues. CDR3 coding DNA: TGTGCCACCAGCAATGGTGGAGGGGAGCAGTTCTTC. It codes for CATSNGGGEQFF.

DNA of the CDR3: TGTGCCAGCAGCCAATCCTGGACAGAAGCTTTCTTT. This gives the protein CASSQSWTEAFF. The chain combines TRBV3-1 (or the pseudogene TRBV3-2) with TRBJ1-1; perhaps TRBD1 as D (5 bases). Trimming pared 2 bases from V and 8 bases from J, leaving 9 bases between. CDR1 and CDR2 (germline): LGHDT, YNNKEL (reference sequence). The CDR3 contains 12 residues.

J is TRBJ1-4 and V is TRBV28; D call uncertain. The germline CDR1 and CDR2 sequences are MDHEN and SYDVKM. The CDR3 runs 15 residues. Trimming took off 6 bases at V and 10 bases at J, with 21 bases between the two ends. In DNA, the CDR3 is TGTGCCAGCAGACCGATGAACGAAATGACGGGAAAACTGTTTTTT. It translates to CASRPMNEMTGKLFF.

The chain carries TRBV20-1 and TRBJ1-1; D perhaps matches TRBD1 (5 bases). Trimming took 3 bases from V and 3 from J, leaving 26 bases between them. The V gene's germline CDR1 is DFQATT and CDR2 SNEGSKA (reference sequence). CDR3 size: 18 residues. CDR3 coding DNA: TGCAGTGCTAGTCAGGCGGAACGGCGGCAGGGAAGAGACACTGAAGCTTTCTTT. Its translation is CSASQAERRQGRDTEAFF.

The CDR3: CASSIAGFGYGYTF. DNA for the CDR3: TGTGCCAGTAGTATAGCAGGATTCGGCTATGGCTACACCTTC. V is TRBV19 and J is TRBJ1-2; unclear D gene. Per the germline V gene, CDR1 is LNHDA and CDR2 is SQIVND (reference sequence). CDR3 length equals 14 residues. Trimming removed 1 base at V and 4 bases at J, with 10 bases between.

The chain is built from TRBV29-1 and TRBJ2-1; TRBD2 might be the D (6 bases). CDR3 length equals 12 residues. Trimming took off 4 bases at V and 8 bases at J, with 12 bases between the two ends. Per germline, CDR1 SQVTM and CDR2 ANQGSEA. CDR3 DNA: TGCAGCGTTGGGGACTGGGGTGATGAGCAGTTCTTC. This sequence encodes CSVGDWGDEQFF.

This clone was seen only once. The chain has TRBV11-2 and TRBJ2-5, with 7 bases identical to TRBD2. This CDR3 spans 14 amino acids. The germline V gene has CDR1 SGHAT and CDR2 FQNNGV. V was pared by 1 base and J by 4 bases, with 3 bases of the junction left unmatched. The CDR3 region has the DNA TGTGCCAGCAGCTTAGGGACTAGACGAGAGACCCAGTACTTC. Its translation is CASSLGTRRETQYF.

The chain combines TRBV4-2 with TRBJ1-2; 8 nucleotides agree with TRBD1. The CDR3 has 16 amino acids. V lost 0 bases to trimming and J lost 5 bases; unmatched junction nucleotides: 8. Germline V lookup: CDR1 LGHNA, CDR2 YNFKEQ. The CDR3 coding sequence is TGTGCCAGCAGCCAAGAAGGGGACAGGAGGAAGTATGGCTACACCTTC. Encoded protein: CASSQEGDRRKYGYTF.

This clone was found once. The V call is TRBV10-1, the J call TRBJ2-5; D is uncertain. Trimming removed 3 bases from V and 1 base from J, with 12 bases in between. Germline lookup yields CDR1 WNHNN and CDR2 SYGVQD (reference sequence). There are 15 residues in the CDR3. CDR3 sequence (DNA): TGCGCCAGCAGTGACCCCACAGAGCCCCAAGAGACCCAGTACTTC. This translates into CASSDPTEPQETQYF.

The chain employs TRBV5-1 and TRBJ2-7, with 8 bases that match TRBD1. V gave up 2 bases and J gave up 7 bases; unmatched junction bases: 5. CDR3 length: 13 amino acids. Germline V CDR1 and CDR2: SGHRS, YFSETQ. CDR3 amino acids: CASSLDRDREQYF. The CDR3 DNA follows: TGCGCCAGCAGCTTAGATCGGGACAGGGAGCAGTACTTC.

This clone has only one observation. The J gene is TRBJ1-2, the V gene TRBV5-4, with D perhaps matching TRBD1 (5 bases). V lost 2 bases to trimming and J lost 6 bases, with 23 bases between them. CDR1 is SGHNT and CDR2 is YYREEE in the germline V gene (reference sequence). The CDR3 extends over 17 amino acids. CDR3 DNA: TGTGCCAGCAGCTTTACGGGGGTGGCAGCCCGAAGGGATGGCTACACCTTC. Translating gives CASSFTGVAARRDGYTF.

The chain employs TRBV7-7 and TRBJ2-7; no clear D. V was trimmed by 1 base and J by 3 bases, leaving 13 bases between them. This CDR3 is built from 15 residues. Per the germline V gene, CDR1 is SSHAT and CDR2 is FNYEAQ (reference sequence). CDR3 nucleotide sequence: TGTGCCAGCAGCTTAGGAGCTGGAGTTGGCTACGAGCAGTACTTC. Translation: CASSLGAGVGYEQYF.

Only a few counts were recorded for this clone. V and J are TRBV3-1 (or the pseudogene TRBV3-2) and TRBJ2-5, with 9 bases that match TRBD2. Germline CDR1 is LGHDT and CDR2 is YNNKEL (reference sequence). The V gene end was trimmed by 7 bases and the J gene end by 4 bases; junction bases not matched to a gene: 19. The CDR3 contains 18 residues. CDR3 sequence (DNA): TGTGCCAGCACCCGACGGGGGAGCGGGAGGTCGGGTGTAGAGACCCAGTACTTC. Translated: CASTRRGSGRSGVETQYF.

The table lists this clone with a few counts. In nucleotides, the CDR3 is TGTGCCAGCAGTAAGGACAGTGTCTACGAGCAGTACTTC. Its translation is CASSKDSVYEQYF. The chain couples TRBV6-5 to TRBJ2-7, with a tentative D call TRBD1 (6 bases). V gave up 5 bases and J gave up 3 bases, with 11 bases separating them. Looked up from germline, CDR1 is MNHEY and CDR2 is SVGAGI. The CDR3 consists of 13 residues.

The table lists this clone with a few counts. The chain carries TRBV18 and TRBJ2-7; weak D call: TRBD2 (6 bases). The CDR3 length is 15 residues. V lost 2 bases and J lost 0, with 11 bases in between. CDR1 is KGHSH and CDR2 is LQKENI in the germline V gene. CDR3 DNA: TGTGCCAGCTCACCAAACGGGAGTCCCTCCTACGAGCAGTACTTC. Protein sequence: CASSPNGSPSYEQYF.

The chain joins TRBV30 to TRBJ1-1; D is undetermined. This CDR3 has 13 residues. Germline CDR1 reads GTSNPN; CDR2 reads SVGIG (reference sequence). Trimming pared 2 bases from V and 4 bases from J, leaving 11 bases between. The CDR3 coding sequence is TGTGCCTGGAGTACGGGGTACGGCACTGAAGCTTTCTTT. Its translation is CAWSTGYGTEAFF.

The chain carries TRBV7-9 and TRBJ1-4; tentatively, D is TRBD1 (5 bases). The V gene lost 5 bases and the J gene lost 4 bases, with 14 bases spanning the gap. The CDR3 is 15 amino acids. Germline assignment: CDR1 SEHNR and CDR2 FQNEAQ (reference sequence). The CDR3 bases are TGTGCCAGCAGCCCGGGGAGGGGAGGTAATGAAAAACTGTTTTTT. Translating gives CASSPGRGGNEKLFF.

V gene TRBV2 combines with J gene TRBJ2-3; 7 bases align to TRBD1. With V trimmed by 5 bases and J by 2 bases, 7 bases remained unmatched. This CDR3 contains 15 residues. The germline CDR1 and CDR2 sequences are SNHLY and FYNNEI. The CDR3 nucleotides read TGTGCCAGCAGTCCGGGACAGCCGAACACAGATACGCAGTATTTT. It specifies CASSPGQPNTDTQYF.

The chain carries TRBV28 and TRBJ1-1; tentatively, D is TRBD1 (6 bases). Trimming stripped 1 base from V and 10 bases from J, with 19 bases between. Per germline, CDR1 MDHEN and CDR2 SYDVKM. The CDR3 has 15 amino acids. CDR3 DNA sequence: TGTGCCAGCAGTTTATTCACGGGGGGCGGGGTCTTAGCTTTCTTT. Translation gives CASSLFTGGGVLAFF.

This clone was picked up a small number of times. This chain connects TRBV2 to TRBJ1-2; D call uncertain. V lost 4 bases, J lost 3 bases, and 3 bases lay in between. The CDR3 runs to 11 residues. Germline CDR1 is SNHLY and CDR2 is FYNNEI. For the CDR3, the DNA is TGTGCCAGCAGTGCCTACTATGGCTACACCTTC. This translates into CASSAYYGYTF.

The chain employs TRBV5-5 and TRBJ2-3; TRBD2 matches 8 bases. Germline CDR1 is SGHKS and CDR2 is YYEKEE (reference sequence). This CDR3 comprises 14 residues. V shed 3 bases, J shed 0 bases, and the junction held 0 bases outside the gene matches. The CDR3 region has the DNA TGTGCCAGCAGCTGGACTAGCAGCACAGATACGCAGTATTTT. This codes for CASSWTSSTDTQYF. Supplemented by reference TRBV5-5 and TRBJ2-3, the full variable domain reads DAGVTQSPTHLIKTRGQQVTLRCSPISGHKSVSWYQQVLGQGPQFIFQYYEKEERGRGNFPDRFSARQFPNYSSELNVNALLLGDSALYLCASSWTSSTDTQYFGPGTRLTVL.

The chain couples TRBV5-4 to TRBJ1-5, with D perhaps matching TRBD1 (5 bases). CDR1 is SGHNT, CDR2 YYREEE, per germline (reference sequence). Trimming cost V 4 bases and J 7 bases, with 15 bases left between them. CDR3 length: 14 amino acids. CDR3 coding DNA: TGTGCCAGCAGCACCGACGGGGGGTTGCAGCCCCAGCATTTT. Its protein is CASSTDGGLQPQHF. The variable domain in full, with the rest retrieved from reference TRBV5-4 and TRBJ1-5, is ETGVTQSPTHLIKTRGQQVTLRCSSQSGHNTVSWYQQALGQGPQFIFQYYREEENGRGNFPPRFSGLQFPNYSSELNVNALELDDSALYLCASSTDGGLQPQHFGDGTRLSIL.

The chain links TRBV2 to TRBJ1-2; D uncertain. Trimming shortened V by 8 bases and J by 0 bases, and 7 bases separated the two germline ends. The germline CDR1 and CDR2 sequences are SNHLY and FYNNEI. The CDR3 has 12 residues. CDR3 coding DNA: TGTGCCAGCGCGATCCCTAACTATGGCTACACCTTC. It is translated as CASAIPNYGYTF.

This chain uses TRBV7-9 with TRBJ2-1; 10 nucleotides line up with TRBD1. The germline V gene encodes CDR1 SEHNR and CDR2 FQNEAQ (reference sequence). The CDR3 contains 15 residues. Unmatched junction bases numbered 5, after V lost 2 bases and J lost 7 bases. The chain's CDR3 is CASSLMGQGRNEQFF. CDR3 nucleotides: TGTGCCAGCAGCTTAATGGGACAGGGGCGGAATGAGCAGTTCTTC.

The chain employs TRBV4-2 and TRBJ1-6; D uncertain. This CDR3 contains 16 residues. V lost 0 bases and J 0 bases, leaving 6 bases between the germline ends. Germline assignment: CDR1 LGHNA and CDR2 YNFKEQ. The CDR3 sequence is CASSQDRLSYNSPLHF. CDR3 DNA sequence: TGTGCCAGCAGCCAAGACAGGCTCTCCTATAATTCACCCCTCCACTTT.